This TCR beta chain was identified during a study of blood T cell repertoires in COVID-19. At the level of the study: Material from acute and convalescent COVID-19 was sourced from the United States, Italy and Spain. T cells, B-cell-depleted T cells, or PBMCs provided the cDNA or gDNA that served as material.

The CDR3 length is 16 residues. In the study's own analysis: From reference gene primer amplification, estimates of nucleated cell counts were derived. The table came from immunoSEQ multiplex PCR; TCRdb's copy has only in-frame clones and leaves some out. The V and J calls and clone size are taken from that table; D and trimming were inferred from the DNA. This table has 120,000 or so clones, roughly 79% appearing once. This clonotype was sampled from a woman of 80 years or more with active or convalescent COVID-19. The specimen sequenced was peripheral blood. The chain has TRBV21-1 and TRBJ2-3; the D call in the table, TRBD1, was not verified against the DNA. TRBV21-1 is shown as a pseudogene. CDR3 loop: CASSKEEQGAADTQYF. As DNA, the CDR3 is TGTGCCAGCAGCAAAGAGGAACAGGGGGCAGCAGATACGCAGTATTTT.